Listed below are T cell receptor beta chains from one sample, sequenced in a study of cytomegalovirus exposure and HLA in healthy donors. Profiled with immunoSEQ multiplex PCR; TCRdb holds only in-frame clones, not every one. The data hold about 190,000 clones, with around 80% observed a single time. Sequences were obtained from PBMCs. Receptors were obtained from a woman aged 35 to 49 in good health and CMV-seronegative. CDR3s include the opening cysteine and the closing phenylalanine or tryptophan. Each record gives: clone size, V gene, D gene, J gene, CDR3 protein, CDR3 DNA. The D gene is left open where the match is weak. The size entry is marked missing in some rows and otherwise reads once, few, many or a size class.

.	TRBV28	TRBD2	TRBJ2-1	CASGLLAGGPNEQFF	TGTGCCAGCGGACTTCTAGCGGGAGGGCCGAATGAGCAGTTCTTC
few	TRBV5-6	.	TRBJ1-1	CASSRTDLNTEAFF	TGTGCCAGCAGCAGGACAGACCTGAACACTGAAGCTTTCTTT
.	TRBV11-2	.	TRBJ1-1	CASSIQLRNTEAFF	TGTGCCAGCAGCATACAGCTGCGGAACACTGAAGCTTTCTTT
few	TRBV19	.	TRBJ2-1	CASSIDGNAIHRHNEQFF	TGTGCCAGTAGTATAGACGGGAACGCCATCCATCGCCACAATGAGCAGTTCTTC
.	TRBV2	.	TRBJ2-3	CASSEGRGPTDTQYF	TGTGCCAGCAGTGAAGGCAGGGGACCCACAGATACGCAGTATTTT
.	TRBV15	TRBD1	TRBJ2-2	CATSGYRGRETGELFF	TGTGCCACCAGCGGATACAGGGGGCGAGAGACCGGGGAGCTGTTTTTT
once	TRBV9	TRBD2	TRBJ2-1	CASSVSIGTSYNEQFF	TGTGCCAGCAGCGTCTCTATAGGGACTAGCTACAATGAGCAGTTCTTC
.	TRBV29-1	TRBD2	TRBJ2-1	CSVAISGVNEQFF	TGCAGCGTTGCGATTAGCGGGGTCAATGAGCAGTTCTTC
.	TRBV10-1	TRBD2	TRBJ2-2	CASKEGGLAGWTGELFF	TGCGCCAGCAAGGAGGGAGGACTAGCGGGATGGACCGGGGAGCTGTTTTTT
.	TRBV14	.	TRBJ2-4	CASSQDLGAKNIQYF	TGTGCCAGCAGCCAAGACCTCGGGGCCAAAAACATTCAGTACTTC
.	TRBV5-1	.	TRBJ2-5	CASSLAGDPGETQYF	TGCGCCAGCAGCTTGGCAGGGGACCCGGGAGAGACCCAGTACTTC
few	TRBV5-1	TRBD1	TRBJ2-6	CASSWTGGSGANVLTF	TGCGCCAGCAGCTGGACAGGGGGCAGTGGGGCCAACGTCCTGACTTTC
.	TRBV5-4	.	TRBJ2-6	CASSPSVSGANVLTF	TGTGCCAGCAGCCCGAGTGTCTCTGGGGCCAACGTCCTGACTTTC
.	TRBV6-1	.	TRBJ2-3	CASSEQSTDTQYF	TGTGCCAGCAGTGAACAGAGCACAGATACGCAGTATTTT
.	TRBV19	.	TRBJ1-5	CASSGTSRQPQHF	TGTGCCAGTAGTGGGACAAGCCGCCAGCCCCAGCATTTT
.	TRBV12-5	.	TRBJ2-2	CASGLRVGGGIRTGELFF	TGTGCTAGTGGTTTGAGAGTCGGGGGAGGAATAAGGACCGGGGAGCTGTTTTTT
.	TRBV5-4	TRBD1	TRBJ1-2	CASSQGAGINYGYTF	TGTGCCAGCAGCCAGGGGGCAGGGATTAACTATGGCTACACCTTC
few	TRBV6-5	TRBD2	TRBJ2-7	CASTRTSGSSYEQYF	TGTGCCAGCACCCGAACTAGCGGTAGCTCCTACGAGCAGTACTTC
.	TRBV23-1	TRBD2	TRBJ2-5	CASSQSYLAGDPQETQYF	TGCGCCAGCAGTCAATCGTATCTAGCGGGAGACCCGCAAGAGACCCAGTACTTC
.	TRBV5-1	TRBD1	TRBJ1-1	CASSRWTGANTEAFF	TGCGCCAGCAGCCGATGGACAGGAGCGAACACTGAAGCTTTCTTT
.	TRBV6-5	TRBD2	TRBJ2-7	CASSSPSGDTYEQYF	TGTGCCAGCAGCTCCCCTAGCGGGGATACCTACGAGCAGTACTTC
.	TRBV19	TRBD2	TRBJ2-1	CASSANRGVYNEQFF	TGTGCCAGTAGTGCCAACCGGGGGGTCTACAATGAGCAGTTCTTC
.	TRBV5-1	.	TRBJ2-3	CASSLGGEPDTQYF	TGCGCCAGCAGCCTCGGTGGTGAGCCAGATACGCAGTATTTT
.	TRBV2	.	TRBJ1-1	CASSEVGGLNTEAFF	TGTGCCAGCAGTGAAGTTGGAGGGTTGAACACTGAAGCTTTCTTT
few	TRBV7-9	.	TRBJ2-1	CASSLAGGSNEQFF	TGTGCCAGCAGCTTAGCGGGAGGTTCCAATGAGCAGTTCTTC
.	TRBV25-1	.	TRBJ2-7	CASSSTVGEQYF	TGTGCCAGCAGTTCCACAGTGGGCGAGCAGTACTTC
.	TRBV7-2	.	TRBJ2-6	CASSDRGRGANVLTF	TGTGCCAGCAGCGATCGGGGTAGGGGGGCCAACGTCCTGACTTTC
.	TRBV7-2	.	TRBJ2-7	CASSGGGQSSYEQYF	TGTGCCAGCAGCGGAGGGGGACAGAGCTCCTACGAGCAGTACTTC
once	TRBV6-1	.	TRBJ1-4	CASRLNFAANEKLFF	TGTGCCAGCAGACTGAACTTTGCGGCTAATGAAAAACTGTTTTTT
.	TRBV28	TRBD1	TRBJ1-2	CASSLSAGGSLGYTF	TGTGCCAGCAGTTTGTCGGCAGGGGGCTCTCTGGGCTACACCTTC
.	TRBV19	TRBD1	TRBJ2-7	CASSRSPGQGAYEQYF	TGTGCCAGTAGTCGGAGTCCGGGACAGGGGGCCTACGAGCAGTACTTC
.	TRBV11-2	TRBD2	TRBJ2-5	CASSLWGGRLIETQYF	TGTGCCAGCAGTCTCTGGGGGGGGAGATTAATAGAGACCCAGTACTTC
.	TRBV5-4	.	TRBJ2-3	CASSLDRAADTQYF	TGTGCCAGCAGCTTGGACAGGGCAGCAGATACGCAGTATTTT
.	TRBV5-5	TRBD1	TRBJ1-4	CASSSQGDLGWTNEKLFF	TGTGCCAGCAGCTCCCAGGGGGATCTCGGCTGGACTAATGAAAAACTGTTTTTT
.	TRBV27	.	TRBJ2-7	CASSYSGVASYEQYF	TGTGCCAGCAGTTACTCCGGGGTCGCCTCCTACGAGCAGTACTTC
.	TRBV19	.	TRBJ2-1	CASSIGTSLSYNEQFF	TGTGCCAGTAGTATTGGGACTTCCCTTTCCTACAATGAGCAGTTCTTC
.	TRBV5-1	.	TRBJ2-3	CASSLYQDDTQYF	TGCGCCAGCAGCTTGTATCAGGATGATACGCAGTATTTT
.	TRBV9	.	TRBJ1-1	CASSVGQINTEAFF	TGTGCCAGCAGCGTAGGACAGATTAACACTGAAGCTTTCTTT
.	TRBV9	.	TRBJ2-7	CASSVSSTGEQYF	TGTGCCAGCAGCGTGAGCAGTACGGGGGAGCAGTACTTC
.	TRBV6-5	TRBD1	TRBJ1-5	CASNPLGQGNQPQHF	TGTGCCAGCAACCCCTTGGGACAGGGCAATCAGCCCCAGCATTTT
.	TRBV11-3	TRBD1	TRBJ2-1	CASSRTGINEQFF	TGTGCCAGCAGCAGGACAGGGATAAATGAGCAGTTCTTC
.	TRBV11-2	.	TRBJ2-7	CASSLKSVSGEQYF	TGTGCCAGCAGCTTAAAATCTGTTTCCGGCGAGCAGTACTTC
.	TRBV4-1	.	TRBJ1-5	CASSQVQVSNQPQHF	TGCGCCAGCAGCCAAGTACAGGTCAGCAATCAGCCCCAGCATTTT
.	TRBV25-1	TRBD1	TRBJ1-1	CASSVSGTGGTEAFF	TGTGCCAGCAGTGTGTCCGGGACAGGGGGCACTGAAGCTTTCTTT
.	TRBV19	TRBD1	TRBJ2-5	CASSSDREETQYF	TGTGCCAGTAGTAGCGACAGGGAGGAGACCCAGTACTTC